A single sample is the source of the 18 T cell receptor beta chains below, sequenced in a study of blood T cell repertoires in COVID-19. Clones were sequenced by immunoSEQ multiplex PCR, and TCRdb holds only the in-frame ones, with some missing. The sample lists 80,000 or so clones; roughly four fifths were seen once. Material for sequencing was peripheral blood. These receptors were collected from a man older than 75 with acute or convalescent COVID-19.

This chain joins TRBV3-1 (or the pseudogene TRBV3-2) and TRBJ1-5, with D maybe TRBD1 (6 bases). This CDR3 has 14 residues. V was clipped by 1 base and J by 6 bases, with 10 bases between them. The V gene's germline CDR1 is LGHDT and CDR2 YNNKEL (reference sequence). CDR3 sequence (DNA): TGTGCCAGCAGCCAAGGGCAGGGGATTCAGCCCCAGCATTTT. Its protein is CASSQGQGIQPQHF.

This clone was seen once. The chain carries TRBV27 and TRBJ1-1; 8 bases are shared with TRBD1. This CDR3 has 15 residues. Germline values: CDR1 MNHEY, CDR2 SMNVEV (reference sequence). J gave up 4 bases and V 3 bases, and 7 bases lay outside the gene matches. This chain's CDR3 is CASSFRSTGGTEAFF. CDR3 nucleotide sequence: TGTGCCAGCAGTTTTCGATCAACAGGGGGCACTGAAGCTTTCTTT.

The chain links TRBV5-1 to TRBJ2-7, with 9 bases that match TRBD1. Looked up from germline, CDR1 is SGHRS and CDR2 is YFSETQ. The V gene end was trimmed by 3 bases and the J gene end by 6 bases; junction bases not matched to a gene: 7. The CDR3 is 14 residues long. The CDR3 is CASSSLGQGGEQYF. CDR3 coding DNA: TGCGCCAGCAGCTCTCTGGGACAGGGTGGCGAGCAGTACTTC.

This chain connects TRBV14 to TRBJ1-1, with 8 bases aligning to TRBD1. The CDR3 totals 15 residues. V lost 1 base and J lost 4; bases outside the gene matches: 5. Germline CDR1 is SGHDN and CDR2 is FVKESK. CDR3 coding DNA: TGTGCCAGCAGCCAAGCATCAGGGGGCGTCACTGAAGCTTTCTTT. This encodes CASSQASGGVTEAFF.

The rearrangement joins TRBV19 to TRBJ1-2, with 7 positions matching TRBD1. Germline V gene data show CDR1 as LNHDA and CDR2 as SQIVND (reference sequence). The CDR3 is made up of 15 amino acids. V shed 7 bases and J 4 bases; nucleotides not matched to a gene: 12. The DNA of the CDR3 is TGTGCCAGTATGGAGGGGGCGGGTAGTCGCTATGGCTACACCTTC. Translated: CASMEGAGSRYGYTF.

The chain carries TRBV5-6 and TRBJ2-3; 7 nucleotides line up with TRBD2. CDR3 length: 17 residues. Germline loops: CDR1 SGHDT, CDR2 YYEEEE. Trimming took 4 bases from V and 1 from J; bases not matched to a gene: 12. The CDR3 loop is CASSGVGGARGTDTQYF. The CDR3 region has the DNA TGTGCCAGCAGCGGCGTGGGAGGGGCGCGGGGCACAGATACGCAGTATTTT. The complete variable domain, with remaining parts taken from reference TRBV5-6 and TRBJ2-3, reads DAGVTQSPTHLIKTRGQQVTLRCSPKSGHDTVSWYQQALGQGPQFIFQYYEEEERQRGNFPDRFSGHQFPNYSSELNVNALLLGDSALYLCASSGVGGARGTDTQYFGPGTRLTVL.

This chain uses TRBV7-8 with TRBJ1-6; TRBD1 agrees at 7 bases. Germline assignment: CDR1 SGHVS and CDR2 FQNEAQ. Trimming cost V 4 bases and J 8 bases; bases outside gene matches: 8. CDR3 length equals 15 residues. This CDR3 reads CASSSTGRNYSPLHF. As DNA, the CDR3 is TGTGCCAGCAGCTCGACAGGGAGGAATTATTCACCCCTCCACTTT.

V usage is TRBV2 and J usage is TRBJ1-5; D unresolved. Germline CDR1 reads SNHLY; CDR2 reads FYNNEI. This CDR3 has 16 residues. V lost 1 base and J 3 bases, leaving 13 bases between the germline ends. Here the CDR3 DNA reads TGTGCCAGCAGTGAAGTGTTGAGGCCGAACAATCAGCCCCAGCATTTT. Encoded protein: CASSEVLRPNNQPQHF.

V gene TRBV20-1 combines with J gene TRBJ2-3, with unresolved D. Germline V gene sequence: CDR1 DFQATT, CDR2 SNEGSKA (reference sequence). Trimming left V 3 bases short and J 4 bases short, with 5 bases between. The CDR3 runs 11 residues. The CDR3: CSASGSDTQYF. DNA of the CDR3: TGCAGTGCTAGCGGGTCAGATACGCAGTATTTT.

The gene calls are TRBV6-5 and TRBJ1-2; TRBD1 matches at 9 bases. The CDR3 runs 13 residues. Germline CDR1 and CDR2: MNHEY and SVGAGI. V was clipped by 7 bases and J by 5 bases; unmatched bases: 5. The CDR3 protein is CASTRTGEYGYTF. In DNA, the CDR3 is TGTGCCAGCACAAGGACAGGGGAGTATGGCTACACCTTC.

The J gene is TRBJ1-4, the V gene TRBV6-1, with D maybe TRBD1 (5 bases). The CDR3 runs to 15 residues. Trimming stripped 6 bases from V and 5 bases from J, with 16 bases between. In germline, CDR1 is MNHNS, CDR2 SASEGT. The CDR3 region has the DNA TGTGCCAGCAGCCTCATAGGGGCCACCAATGAAAAACTGTTTTTT. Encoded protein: CASSLIGATNEKLFF.

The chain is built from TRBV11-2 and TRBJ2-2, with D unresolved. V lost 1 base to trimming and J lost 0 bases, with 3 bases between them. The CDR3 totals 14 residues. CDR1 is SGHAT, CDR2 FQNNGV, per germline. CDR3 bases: TGTGCCAGCAGCTTAGGTACGAACACCGGGGAGCTGTTTTTT. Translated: CASSLGTNTGELFF. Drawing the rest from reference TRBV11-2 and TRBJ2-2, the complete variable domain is EAGVAQSPRYKIIEKRQSVAFWCNPISGHATLYWYQQILGQGPKLLIQFQNNGVVDDSQLPKDRFSAERLKGVDSTLKIQPAKLEDSAVYLCASSLGTNTGELFFGEGSRLTVL.

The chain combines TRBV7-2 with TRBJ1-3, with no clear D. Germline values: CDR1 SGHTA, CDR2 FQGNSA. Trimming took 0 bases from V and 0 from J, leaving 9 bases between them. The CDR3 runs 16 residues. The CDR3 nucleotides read TGTGCCAGCAGCTTAGCGGGCAGGATCTCTGGAAACACCATATATTTT. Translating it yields CASSLAGRISGNTIYF.

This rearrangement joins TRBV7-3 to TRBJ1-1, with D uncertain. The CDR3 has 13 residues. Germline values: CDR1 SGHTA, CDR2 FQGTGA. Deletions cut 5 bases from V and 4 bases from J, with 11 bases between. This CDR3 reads CASSLGPPTEAFF. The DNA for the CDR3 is TGTGCCAGCAGCCTGGGCCCCCCCACTGAAGCTTTCTTT. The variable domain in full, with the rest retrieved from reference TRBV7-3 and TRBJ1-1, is GAGVSQTPSNKVTEKGKYVELRCDPISGHTALYWYRQSLGQGPEFLIYFQGTGAADDSGLPNDRFFAVRPEGSVSTLKIQRTERGDSAVYLCASSLGPPTEAFFGQGTRLTVV.

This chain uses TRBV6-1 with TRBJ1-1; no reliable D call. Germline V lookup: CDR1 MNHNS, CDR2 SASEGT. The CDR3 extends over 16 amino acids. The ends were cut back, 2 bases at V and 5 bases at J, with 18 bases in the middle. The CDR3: CASSESLPFSGTEAFF. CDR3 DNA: TGTGCCAGCAGTGAAAGCTTACCCTTTTCGGGGACTGAAGCTTTCTTT.

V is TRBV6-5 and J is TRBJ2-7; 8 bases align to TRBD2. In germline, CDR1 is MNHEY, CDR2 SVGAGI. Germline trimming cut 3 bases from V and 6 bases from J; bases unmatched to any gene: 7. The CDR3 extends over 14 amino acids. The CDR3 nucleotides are TGTGCCAGCAGTTATCCCGGGACTAGAGGCGAGCAGTACTTC. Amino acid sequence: CASSYPGTRGEQYF.

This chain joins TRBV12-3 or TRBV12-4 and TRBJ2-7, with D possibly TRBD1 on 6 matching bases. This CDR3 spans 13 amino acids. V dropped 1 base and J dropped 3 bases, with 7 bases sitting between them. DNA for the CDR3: TGTGCCAGCAGTTTAGGGACAGACTACGAGCAGTACTTC. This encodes CASSLGTDYEQYF.

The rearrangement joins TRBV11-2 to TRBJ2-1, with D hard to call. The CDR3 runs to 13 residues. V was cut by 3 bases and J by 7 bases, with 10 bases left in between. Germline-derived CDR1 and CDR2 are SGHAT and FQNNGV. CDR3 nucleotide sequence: TGTGCCAGCAGCTTCTCGAACTGGAATGAGCAGTTCTTC. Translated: CASSFSNWNEQFF.